This T cell receptor (beta chain) was obtained from a study of T-cell reconstitution after alpha-beta-depleted transplantation in children. Preparation of the TCRbeta library was carried out with unique molecular identifiers. TCRdb fed the PCR reads into MiXCR, producing one record per CDR3 protein. Among some 640,000 distinct CDR3 sequences listed, roughly 17% were seen once. CDR1 is DFQATT, CDR2 SNEGSKA, per germline (reference sequence). V trimming: 5 bases; J trimming: 4 bases; junction bases outside the gene matches: 7. The CDR3 consists of 14 residues. This clonotype was recorded many times. Source: PBMCs from the stem cell graft donor, taken from the stem cell graft. This TCR came from a human donor who donated a stem cell graft to a child with acute myeloid leukemia. The chain uses TRBV20-1 and TRBJ1-2, with 10 nucleotides matching TRBD1. DNA of the CDR3: TGCAGTGCTGACAGGGGGCTCGGCGGCTATGGCTACACCTTC. Its translation is CSADRGLGGYGYTF.